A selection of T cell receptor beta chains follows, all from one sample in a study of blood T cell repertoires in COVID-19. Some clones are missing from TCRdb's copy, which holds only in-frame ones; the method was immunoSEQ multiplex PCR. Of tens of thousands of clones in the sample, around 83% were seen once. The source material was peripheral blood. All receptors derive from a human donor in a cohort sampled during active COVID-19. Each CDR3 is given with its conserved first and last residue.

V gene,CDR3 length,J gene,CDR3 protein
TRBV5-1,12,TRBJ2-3,CASGPTGGGQYF
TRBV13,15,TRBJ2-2,CASSLGDKNTGELFF
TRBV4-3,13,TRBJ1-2,CASSQDISYGYTF
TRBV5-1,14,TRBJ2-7,CASSLMTSGYEQYF
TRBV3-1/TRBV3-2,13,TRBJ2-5,CASLGLSQETQYF
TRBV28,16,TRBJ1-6,CASSPRAVSYNSPLHF
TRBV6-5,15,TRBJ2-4,CASSYSTSGKNIQYF
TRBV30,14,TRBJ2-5,CAWSLLAGRETQYF
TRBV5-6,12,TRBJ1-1,CASSLTRFEAFF
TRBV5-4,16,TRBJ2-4,CASSLEGGRAKNIQYF
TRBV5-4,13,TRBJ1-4,CASSSHGQEKLFF
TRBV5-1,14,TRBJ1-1,CASRLLSSRTEAFF
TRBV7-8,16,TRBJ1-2,CASSAIPRDRINGYTF
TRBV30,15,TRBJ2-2,CAWSGGTGLTGELFF
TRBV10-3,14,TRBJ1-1,CAISALGRYTEAFF
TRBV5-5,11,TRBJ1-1,CASRQGGEAFF
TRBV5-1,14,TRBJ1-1,CASSWGQTNTEAFF
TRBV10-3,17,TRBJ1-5,CAISERWGGGSNQPQHF
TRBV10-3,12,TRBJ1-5,CAISDYREPQHF
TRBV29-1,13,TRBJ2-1,CSVPGLAGFEQFF
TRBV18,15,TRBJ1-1,CASSLGTPRNTEAFF
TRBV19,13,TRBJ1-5,CASSSTANQPQHF
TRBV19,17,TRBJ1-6,CASSNPPGIAYNSPLHF
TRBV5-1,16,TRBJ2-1,CASSLSVGQGGREQFF
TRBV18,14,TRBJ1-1,CASSPGDRPTEAFF
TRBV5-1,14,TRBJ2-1,CASSWGLLYNEQFF
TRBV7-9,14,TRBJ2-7,CASSRGQGEGEQYF
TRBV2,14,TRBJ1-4,CASIRGAPNEKLFF
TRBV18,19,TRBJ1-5,CASSPFVGQGGGSNQPQHF
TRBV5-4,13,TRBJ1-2,CASSLAGGYGYTF
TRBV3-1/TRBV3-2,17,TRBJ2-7,CASSQDRGLAGGGEQYF
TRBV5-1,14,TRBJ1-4,CASTPAPQAEKLFF
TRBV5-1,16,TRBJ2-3,CASSLGARGGVDTQYF
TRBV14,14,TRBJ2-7,CASSPPGKSYEQYF
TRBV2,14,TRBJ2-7,CARGGASATGEQYF
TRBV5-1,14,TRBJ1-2,CASSPSDRFGGYTF
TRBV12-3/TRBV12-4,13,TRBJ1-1,CASTLMAGSEAFF
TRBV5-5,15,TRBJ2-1,CASSLGLATYNEQFF
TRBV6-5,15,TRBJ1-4,CASSNTGNFREKLFF
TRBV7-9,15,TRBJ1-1,CASSLEVWGDTEAFF
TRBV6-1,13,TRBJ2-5,CASSDGLQETQYF
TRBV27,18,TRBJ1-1,CASRSLVQGAWMNTEAFF
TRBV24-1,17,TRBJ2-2,CATSSTRTARDTGELFF
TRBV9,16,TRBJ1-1,CASSVDGDRPNTEAFF
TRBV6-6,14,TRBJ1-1,CASSTPDRGTEAFF
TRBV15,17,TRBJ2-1,CATSKDTGTSGSREQFF
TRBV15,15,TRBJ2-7,CATSRDYGASYEQYF
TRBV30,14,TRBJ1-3,CAWIIKGAGNTIYF
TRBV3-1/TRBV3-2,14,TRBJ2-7,CASSQELDGREQYF
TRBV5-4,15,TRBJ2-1,CASTQLAGEHNEQFF
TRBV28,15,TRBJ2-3,CASSYGTGGPDTQYF
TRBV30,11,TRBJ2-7,CAWEQGLEQYF
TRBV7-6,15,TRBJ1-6,CASSPWTGGGSPLHF
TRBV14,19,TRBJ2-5,CASSQDLVRRGGREETQYF
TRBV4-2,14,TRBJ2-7,CASSQGPASYEQYF